A selection of T cell receptor beta chains follows, all from one sample in a study of radiation and T cells in renal cell carcinoma. Method: immunoSEQ multiplex PCR; TCRdb's copy keeps in-frame clones and lacks some. Of 130,000 or so clones in the sample, around 78% were seen once. Here the sequenced sample was blood, taken from a patient whose treatment included radiotherapy and nephrectomy. These receptors were obtained from a woman aged 50 to 60 with renal cell carcinoma. Both conserved end residues are part of each CDR3. The order of the fields is V gene, CDR3 protein.

TRBV29-1	CSVPDGNTIYF
TRBV20-1	CSAREVTQAFF
TRBV30	CAWSVGLYEQYF
TRBV5-4	CASTGWANNSPLHF
TRBV9	CASSLETGTSVYGYTF
TRBV9	CASSESGSLGYEQYF
TRBV9	CASSVGNVPYEQYF
TRBV5-6	CASSLGMGSYEQYF
TRBV7-2	CASSLGTEYGYTF
TRBV4-1	CASSQDRGSMYEQYF
TRBV11-2	CASSSGPKDEQYF
TRBV21-1	CASSKGTVNQETQYF
TRBV7-2	CASSLRQGWANVLTF
TRBV7-9	CAARGAGAYEQYF
TRBV30	CAWSVQTQETQYF
TRBV7-2	CASSSGPGDNEQFF
TRBV19	CASKQGSGNTEAFF
TRBV6-5	CASRSSGTAFGYTF
TRBV14	CASSQGTGNEQYF
TRBV7-2	CASSLVSSGETGELFF
TRBV18	CASSPTGGDTEAFF
TRBV2	CASRTSGGQYF
TRBV5-4	CASSSIAKNIQYF
TRBV27	CASSLSWGGREKLFF
TRBV5-1	CASSRTGQGQPQHF
TRBV9	CASSSGTGGQPQHF
TRBV10-3	CAISESTRAFF
TRBV15	CATSTTGNTYNEQFF
TRBV5-4	CASSLELNYGYTF
TRBV14	CASSPYRGQTNEKLFF
TRBV9	CASSVDASGGHSYEQYF
TRBV6-5	CASTEPDGELFF
TRBV6-1	CASSVRTGNYGYTF
TRBV14	CASSQDSDTEAFF
TRBV7-2	CASSLGGTGGEQYF
TRBV6-5	CASSYGWKLFF
TRBV2	CASIKDRASYEQYF
TRBV19	CASTGTGGVYGYTF
TRBV5-6	CASSLAEIGGSEAFF
TRBV9	CASSVFPSGSNTDTQYF
TRBV5-4	CASSHPTSSQYF
TRBV6-5	CASSYGGDRQPQHF
TRBV7-9	CASSPGTATGELFF
TRBV7-6	CASSPGGAGNIQYF
TRBV21-1	CASTARDRADEQYF
TRBV28	CASRPGQGIYEQYF
TRBV29-1	CSVDTGSHEQYF
TRBV27	CATWDRAPHEQFF